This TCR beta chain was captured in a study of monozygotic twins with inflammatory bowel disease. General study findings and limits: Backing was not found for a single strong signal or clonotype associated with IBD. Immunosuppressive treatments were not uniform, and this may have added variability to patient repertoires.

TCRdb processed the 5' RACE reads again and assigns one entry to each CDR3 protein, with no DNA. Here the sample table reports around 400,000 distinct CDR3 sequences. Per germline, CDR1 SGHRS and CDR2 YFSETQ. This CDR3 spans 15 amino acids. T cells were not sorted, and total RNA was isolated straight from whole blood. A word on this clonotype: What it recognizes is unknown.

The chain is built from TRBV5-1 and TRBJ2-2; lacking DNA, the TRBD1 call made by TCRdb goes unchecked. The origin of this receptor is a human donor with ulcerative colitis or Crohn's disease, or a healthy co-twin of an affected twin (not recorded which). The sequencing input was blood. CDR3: CAISSTGGEAGELFF.